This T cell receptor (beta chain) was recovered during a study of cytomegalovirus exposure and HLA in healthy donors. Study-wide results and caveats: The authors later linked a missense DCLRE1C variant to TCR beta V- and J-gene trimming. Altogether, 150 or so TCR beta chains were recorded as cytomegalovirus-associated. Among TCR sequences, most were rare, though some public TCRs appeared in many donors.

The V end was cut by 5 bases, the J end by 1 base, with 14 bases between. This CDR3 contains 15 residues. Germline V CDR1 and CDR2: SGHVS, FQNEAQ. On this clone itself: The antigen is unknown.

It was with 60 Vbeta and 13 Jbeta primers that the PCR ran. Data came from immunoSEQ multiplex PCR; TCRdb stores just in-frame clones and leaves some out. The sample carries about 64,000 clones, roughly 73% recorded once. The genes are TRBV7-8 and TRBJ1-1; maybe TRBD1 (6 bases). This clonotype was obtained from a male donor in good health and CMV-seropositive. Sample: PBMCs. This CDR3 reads CASSVQGTGNTEAFF. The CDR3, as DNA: TGTGCCAGCAGCGTACAGGGAACTGGGAACACTGAAGCTTTCTTT.